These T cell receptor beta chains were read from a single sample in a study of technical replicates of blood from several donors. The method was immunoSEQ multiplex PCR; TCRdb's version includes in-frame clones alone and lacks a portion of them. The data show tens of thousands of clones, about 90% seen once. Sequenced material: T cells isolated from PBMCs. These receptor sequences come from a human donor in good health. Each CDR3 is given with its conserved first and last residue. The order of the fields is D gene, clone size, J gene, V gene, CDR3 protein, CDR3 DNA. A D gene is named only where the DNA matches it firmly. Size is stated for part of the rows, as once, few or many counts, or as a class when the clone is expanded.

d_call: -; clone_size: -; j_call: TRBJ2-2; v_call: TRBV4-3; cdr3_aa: CASSYRLLAGELFF; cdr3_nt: TGCGCCAGCAGCTACCGACTACTGGCGGGGGAGCTGTTTTTT
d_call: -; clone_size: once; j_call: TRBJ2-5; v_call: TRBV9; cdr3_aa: CASSAAGQPLQETQYF; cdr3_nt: TGTGCCAGCAGCGCCGCTGGACAGCCACTACAAGAGACCCAGTACTTC
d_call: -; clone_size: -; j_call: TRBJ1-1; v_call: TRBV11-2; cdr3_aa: CASSLAGTNTEAFF; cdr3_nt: TGTGCCAGCAGCTTAGCAGGGACTAACACTGAAGCTTTCTTT
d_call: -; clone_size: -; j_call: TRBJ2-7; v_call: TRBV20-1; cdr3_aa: CSARGTAEQYF; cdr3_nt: TGCAGTGCTAGAGGAACAGCCGAGCAGTACTTC
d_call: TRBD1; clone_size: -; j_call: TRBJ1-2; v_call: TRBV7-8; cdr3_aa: CASSFGTANYGYTF; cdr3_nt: TGTGCCAGCAGCTTTGGGACAGCCAACTATGGCTACACCTTC
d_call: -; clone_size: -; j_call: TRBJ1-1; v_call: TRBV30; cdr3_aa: CAWSLRSGIFGTEAFF; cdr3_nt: TGTGCCTGGAGTCTAAGATCCGGGATATTTGGGACTGAAGCTTTCTTT
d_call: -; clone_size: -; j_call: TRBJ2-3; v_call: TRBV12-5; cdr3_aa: CASGALQGWDTQYF; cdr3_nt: TGTGCTAGTGGTGCCTTACAGGGTTGGGATACGCAGTATTTT
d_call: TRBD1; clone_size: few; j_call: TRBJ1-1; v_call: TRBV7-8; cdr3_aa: CASSSPRDRGIDFQRAFF; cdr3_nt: TGTGCCAGCAGCTCGCCCAGGGACAGGGGGATCGATTTTCAGCGAGCTTTCTTT
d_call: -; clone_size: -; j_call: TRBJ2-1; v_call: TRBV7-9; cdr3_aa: CASSFTDEQFF; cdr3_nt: TGTGCCAGCAGCTTTACTGATGAGCAGTTCTTC
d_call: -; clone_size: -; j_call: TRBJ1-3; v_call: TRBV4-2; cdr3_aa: CASSQWLGSLGGNTIYF; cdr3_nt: TGTGCCAGCAGCCAATGGCTGGGGAGCTTAGGAGGAAACACCATATATTTT
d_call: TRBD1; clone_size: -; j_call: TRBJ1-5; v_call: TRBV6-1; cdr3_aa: CASDDRGLSQPQHF; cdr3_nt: TGTGCCAGCGACGACAGGGGGTTAAGTCAGCCCCAGCATTTT
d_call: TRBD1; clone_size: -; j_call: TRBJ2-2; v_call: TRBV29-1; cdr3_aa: CSVMDRPGELFF; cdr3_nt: TGCAGCGTGATGGACAGGCCCGGGGAGCTGTTTTTT
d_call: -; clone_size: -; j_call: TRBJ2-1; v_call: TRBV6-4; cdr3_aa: CASSDSSGSYNEQFF; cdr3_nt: TGTGCCAGCAGTGACTCTAGCGGCTCCTACAATGAGCAGTTCTTC
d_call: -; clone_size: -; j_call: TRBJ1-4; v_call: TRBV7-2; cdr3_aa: CASSLQGLAREKLFF; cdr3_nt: TGTGCCAGCAGCTTACAGGGATTGGCCCGAGAAAAACTGTTTTTT
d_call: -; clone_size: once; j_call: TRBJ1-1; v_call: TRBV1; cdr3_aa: CTSSQVTGGTEAFF; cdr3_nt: TGCACCAGCAGCCAAGTAACAGGGGGAACTGAAGCTTTCTTT
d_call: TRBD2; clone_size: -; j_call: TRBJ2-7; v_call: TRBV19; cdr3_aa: CASSIGAGGPYEQYF; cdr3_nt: TGTGCCAGTAGTATAGGAGCGGGAGGGCCCTACGAGCAGTACTTC
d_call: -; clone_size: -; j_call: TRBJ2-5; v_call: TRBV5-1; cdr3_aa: CASSAGGRYQETQYF; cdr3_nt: TGCGCCAGCAGCGCGGGCGGAAGGTACCAAGAGACCCAGTACTTC
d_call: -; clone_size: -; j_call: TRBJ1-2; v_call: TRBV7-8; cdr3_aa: CASSPLTVAGLAYYGYTF; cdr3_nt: TGTGCCAGCAGCCCTTTGACTGTTGCTGGTTTAGCCTACTATGGCTACACCTTC
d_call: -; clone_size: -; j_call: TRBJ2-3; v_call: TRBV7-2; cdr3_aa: CASRTSTDTQYF; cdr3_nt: TGTGCCAGTAGGACTAGCACAGATACGCAGTATTTT
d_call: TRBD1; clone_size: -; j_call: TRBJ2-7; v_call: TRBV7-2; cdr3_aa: CASSLGTGGVQYF; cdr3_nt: TGTGCCAGCAGCTTAGGGACAGGGGGGGTGCAGTACTTC
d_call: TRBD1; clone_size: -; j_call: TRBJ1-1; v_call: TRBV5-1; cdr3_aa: CASSLGQGVDTEAFF; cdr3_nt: TGCGCCAGCAGCTTGGGACAGGGAGTTGACACTGAAGCTTTCTTT
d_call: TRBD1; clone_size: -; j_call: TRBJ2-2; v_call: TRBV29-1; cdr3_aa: CSVVLGQGNTGELFF; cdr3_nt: TGCAGCGTTGTTCTCGGACAGGGGAACACCGGGGAGCTGTTTTTT
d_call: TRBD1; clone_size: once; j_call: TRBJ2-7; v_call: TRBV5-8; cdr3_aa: CASVASGGTGSSYEQYF; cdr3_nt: TGTGCCAGCGTAGCCTCAGGGGGGACAGGGAGCTCCTACGAGCAGTACTTC
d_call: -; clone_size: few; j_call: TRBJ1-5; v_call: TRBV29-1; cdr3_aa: CSAKGASVGQPQHF; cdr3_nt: TGCAGCGCCAAAGGGGCCTCAGTGGGCCAGCCCCAGCATTTT
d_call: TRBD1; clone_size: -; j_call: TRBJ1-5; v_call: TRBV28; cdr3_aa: CASRPDRVDNQPQHF; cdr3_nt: TGTGCCAGCAGGCCGGACAGGGTGGACAATCAGCCCCAGCATTTT
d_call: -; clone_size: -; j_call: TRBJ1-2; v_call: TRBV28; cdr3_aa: CASSFVSEDNGYTF; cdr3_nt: TGTGCCAGCAGTTTCGTGTCAGAAGATAATGGCTACACCTTC
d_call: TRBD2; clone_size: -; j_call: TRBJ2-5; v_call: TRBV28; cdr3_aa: CASNPNGLAGIQETQYF; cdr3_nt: TGTGCCAGCAACCCGAATGGGCTAGCGGGTATCCAAGAGACCCAGTACTTC
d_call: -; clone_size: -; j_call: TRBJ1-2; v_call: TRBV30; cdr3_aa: CAWSPDTANYGYTF; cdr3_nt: TGTGCCTGGAGCCCGGACACCGCTAACTATGGCTACACCTTC
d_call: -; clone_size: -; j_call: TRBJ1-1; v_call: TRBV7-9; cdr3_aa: CASSLYLVVAGNTEAFF; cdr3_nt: TGTGCCAGCAGCTTATATCTGGTTGTGGCTGGGAACACTGAAGCTTTCTTT
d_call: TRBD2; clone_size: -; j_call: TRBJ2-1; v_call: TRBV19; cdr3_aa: CASTNPLAGAVNEQFF; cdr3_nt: TGTGCCAGTACTAACCCGCTAGCGGGAGCGGTAAATGAGCAGTTCTTC
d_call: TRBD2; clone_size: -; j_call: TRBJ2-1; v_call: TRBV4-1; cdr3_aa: CASSTRLAGGNEQFF; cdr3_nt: TGCGCCAGCAGCACCCGACTAGCGGGAGGGAATGAGCAGTTCTTC
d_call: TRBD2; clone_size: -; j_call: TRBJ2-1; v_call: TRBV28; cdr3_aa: CAGGTSGRKYNEQFF; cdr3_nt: TGTGCCGGCGGGACTAGCGGGAGGAAGTACAATGAGCAGTTCTTC
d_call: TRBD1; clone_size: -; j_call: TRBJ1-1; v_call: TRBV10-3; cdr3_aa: CAISGDSITEAFF; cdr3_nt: TGTGCCATCAGTGGGGACAGTATCACTGAAGCTTTCTTT
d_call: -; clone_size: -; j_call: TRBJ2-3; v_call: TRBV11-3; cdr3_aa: CASSYMERGTQYF; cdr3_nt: TGTGCCAGCAGTTACATGGAGCGAGGTACGCAGTATTTT
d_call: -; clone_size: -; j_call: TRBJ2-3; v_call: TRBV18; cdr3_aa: CASHGDSQGVTDTQYF; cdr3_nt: TGTGCCAGCCACGGCGACTCACAGGGTGTGACAGATACGCAGTATTTT
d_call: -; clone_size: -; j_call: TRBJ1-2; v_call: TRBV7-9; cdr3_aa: CASRGGNADRFYGYTF; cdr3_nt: TGTGCCAGCCGGGGGGGGAATGCCGACCGGTTCTATGGCTACACCTTC
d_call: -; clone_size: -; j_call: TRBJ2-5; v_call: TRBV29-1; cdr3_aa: CSVDHPLAWETQYF; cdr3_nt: TGCAGCGTCGACCACCCCCTAGCGTGGGAGACCCAGTACTTC
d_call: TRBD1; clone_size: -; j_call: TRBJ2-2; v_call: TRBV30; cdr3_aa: CAWRIQGSGELFF; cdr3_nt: TGTGCCTGGAGAATACAGGGGTCGGGGGAGCTGTTTTTT
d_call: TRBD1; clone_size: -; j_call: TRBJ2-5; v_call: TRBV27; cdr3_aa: CASSLNRGQETQYF; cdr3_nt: TGTGCCAGCAGTTTGAACAGGGGACAAGAGACCCAGTACTTC
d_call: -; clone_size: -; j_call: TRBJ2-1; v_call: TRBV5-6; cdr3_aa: CASSWGGREQFF; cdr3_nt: TGTGCCAGCAGCTGGGGGGGGCGGGAGCAGTTCTTC
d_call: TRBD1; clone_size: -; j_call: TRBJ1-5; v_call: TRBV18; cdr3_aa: CASSPGQGAGNQPQHF; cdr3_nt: TGTGCCAGCTCACCGGGACAGGGGGCAGGGAATCAGCCCCAGCATTTT
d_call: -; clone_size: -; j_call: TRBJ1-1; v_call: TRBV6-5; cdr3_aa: CATRGGTEAFF; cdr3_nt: TGTGCCACCCGGGGAGGGACTGAAGCTTTCTTT
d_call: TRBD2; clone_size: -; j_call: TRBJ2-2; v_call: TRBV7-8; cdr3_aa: CASSPLAGVTSGELFF; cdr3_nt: TGTGCCAGCAGCCCTCTAGCGGGAGTAACGTCCGGGGAGCTGTTTTTT